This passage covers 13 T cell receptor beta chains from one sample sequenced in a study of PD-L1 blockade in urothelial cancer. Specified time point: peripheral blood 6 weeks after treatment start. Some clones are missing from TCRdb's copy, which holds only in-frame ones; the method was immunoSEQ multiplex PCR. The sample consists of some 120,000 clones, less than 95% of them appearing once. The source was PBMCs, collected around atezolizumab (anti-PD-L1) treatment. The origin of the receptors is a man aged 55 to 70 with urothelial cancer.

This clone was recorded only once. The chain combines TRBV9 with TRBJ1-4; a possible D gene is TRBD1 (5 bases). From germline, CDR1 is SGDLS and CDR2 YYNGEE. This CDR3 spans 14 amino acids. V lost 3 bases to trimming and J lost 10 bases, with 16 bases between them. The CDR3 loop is CASSEGQGGGKLFF. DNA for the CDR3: TGTGCCAGCAGCGAGGGCCAGGGAGGTGGAAAACTGTTTTTT.

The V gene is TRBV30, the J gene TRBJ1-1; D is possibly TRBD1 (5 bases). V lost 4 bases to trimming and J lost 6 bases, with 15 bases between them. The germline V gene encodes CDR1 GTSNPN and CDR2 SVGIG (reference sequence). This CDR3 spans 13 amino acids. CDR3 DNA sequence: TGTGCCTGGATCGGGTGGGGCCCTTCTGAAGCTTTCTTT. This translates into CAWIGWGPSEAFF.

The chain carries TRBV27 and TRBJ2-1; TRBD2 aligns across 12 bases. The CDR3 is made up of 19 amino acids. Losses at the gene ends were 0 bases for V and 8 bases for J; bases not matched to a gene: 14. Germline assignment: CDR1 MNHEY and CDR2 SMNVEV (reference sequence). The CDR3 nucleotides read TGTGCCAGCAGTTTATCGGGGACTAGCGGGTCCCCGTACCCCCATGAGCAGTTCTTC. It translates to CASSLSGTSGSPYPHEQFF.

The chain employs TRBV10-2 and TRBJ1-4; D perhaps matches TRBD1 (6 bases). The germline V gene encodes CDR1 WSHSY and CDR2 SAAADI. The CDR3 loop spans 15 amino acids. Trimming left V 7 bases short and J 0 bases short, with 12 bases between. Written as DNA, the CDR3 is TGCGCCAGCACCTTGGGACAACCAACTAATGAAAAACTGTTTTTT. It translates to CASTLGQPTNEKLFF.

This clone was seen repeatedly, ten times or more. CDR3 bases: TGTGCCATCCTGAACTTTAACACCGGGGAGCTGTTTTTT. Translated: CAILNFNTGELFF. The chain links TRBV10-3 to TRBJ2-2; D remains ambiguous. Germline V gene data show CDR1 as ENHRY and CDR2 as SYGVKD. Trimming removed 8 bases at V and 2 bases at J, with 9 bases between. The length of the CDR3 is 13 residues.

The CDR3 reads CASSLYQNSPLHF. Here the CDR3 DNA reads TGTGCCAGCAGTTTATATCAGAATTCACCCCTCCACTTT. The chain joins TRBV27 to TRBJ1-6; D unresolved. The CDR3 covers 13 residues. Trimming removed 1 base from V and 7 bases from J, with 5 bases in between. In germline, CDR1 is MNHEY, CDR2 SMNVEV (reference sequence).

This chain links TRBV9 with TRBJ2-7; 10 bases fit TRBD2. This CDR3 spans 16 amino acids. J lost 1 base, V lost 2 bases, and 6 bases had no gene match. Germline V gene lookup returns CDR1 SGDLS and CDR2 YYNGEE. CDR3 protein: CASSVGTSVRSYEQYF. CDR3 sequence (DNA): TGTGCCAGCAGCGTTGGGACTAGCGTAAGATCCTACGAGCAGTACTTC.

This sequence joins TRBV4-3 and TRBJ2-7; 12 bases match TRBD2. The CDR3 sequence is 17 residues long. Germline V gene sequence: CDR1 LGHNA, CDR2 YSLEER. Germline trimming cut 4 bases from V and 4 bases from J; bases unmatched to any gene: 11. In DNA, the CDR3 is TGCGCCAGCAGCCGAGACTACGGACTAGCGGGACCGTACGAGCAGTACTTC. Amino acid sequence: CASSRDYGLAGPYEQYF.

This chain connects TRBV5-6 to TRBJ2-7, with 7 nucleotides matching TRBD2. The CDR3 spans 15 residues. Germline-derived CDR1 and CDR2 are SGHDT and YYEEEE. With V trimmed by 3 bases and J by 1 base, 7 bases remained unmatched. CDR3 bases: TGTGCCAGCAGCTCCCTGGGGGGGGATTCCTACGAGCAGTACTTC. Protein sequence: CASSSLGGDSYEQYF.

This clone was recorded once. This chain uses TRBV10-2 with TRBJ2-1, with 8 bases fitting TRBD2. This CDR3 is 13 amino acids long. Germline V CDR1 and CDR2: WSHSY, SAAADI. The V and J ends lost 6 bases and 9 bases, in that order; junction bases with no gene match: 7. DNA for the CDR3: TGCGCCAGCAGGAGCGGGACTAGGGGTGAGCAGTTCTTC. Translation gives CASRSGTRGEQFF.

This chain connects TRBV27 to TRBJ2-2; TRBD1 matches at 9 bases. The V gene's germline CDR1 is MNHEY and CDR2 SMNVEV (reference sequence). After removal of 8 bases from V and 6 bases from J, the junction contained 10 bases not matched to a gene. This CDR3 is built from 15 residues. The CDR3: CASSRTGGAPGELFF. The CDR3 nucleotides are TGTGCCAGCTCCCGAACAGGGGGCGCCCCCGGGGAGCTGTTTTTT.

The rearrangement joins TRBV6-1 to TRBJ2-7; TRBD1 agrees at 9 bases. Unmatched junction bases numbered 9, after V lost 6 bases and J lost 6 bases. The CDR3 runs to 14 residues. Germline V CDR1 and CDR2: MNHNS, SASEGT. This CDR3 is CASRGGTGNGEQYF. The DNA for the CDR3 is TGTGCCAGCAGGGGGGGGACAGGGAACGGCGAGCAGTACTTC.

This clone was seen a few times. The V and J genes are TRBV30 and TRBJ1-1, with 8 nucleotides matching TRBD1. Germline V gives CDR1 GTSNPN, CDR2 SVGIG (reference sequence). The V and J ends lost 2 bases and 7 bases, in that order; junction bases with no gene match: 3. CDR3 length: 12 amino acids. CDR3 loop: CAWSPGQVEAFF. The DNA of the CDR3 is TGTGCCTGGAGTCCGGGACAGGTTGAAGCTTTCTTT.